The entry that follows covers one T cell receptor (beta chain) sequence. TCRdb fed the 5' RACE reads into MiXCR, producing one record per CDR3 protein. The sample lists 500,000 to 650,000 distinct CDR3 sequences, about 13% occurring once. Per germline, CDR1 LGHNT and CDR2 FRNRAP. Trimming took off 2 bases at V and 7 bases at J, with 9 bases between the two ends. The CDR3 is 13 amino acids. This specimen belongs to a study of T cells after yellow fever vaccination. About the research overall: Libraries from low-cell-number fractions were prepared with the SMART-Seq v4 Ultra Low Input RNA kit.

The genes are TRBV12-5 and TRBJ2-1; the D is unclear. This sequence originates from a man aged 30 to 45 who received the YFV17D yellow fever vaccine. Sequencing was performed on PBMCs, taken on the day of the yellow fever booster vaccination. The CDR3 region has the DNA TGTGCTAGTGGTTTGTTTTCCGAGAATGAGCAGTTCTTC. This codes for CASGLFSENEQFF.